This T cell receptor beta chain was profiled in a study of control samples from healthy donors and cancer patients (dated by TCRdb to the early 2020s). CDR1 and CDR2 are drawn from the germline V gene: SGHVS, FQNEAQ. Counted from cysteine to phenylalanine, this CDR3 has 16 amino acids. The CDR3 DNA has 48 bases and is translated from base 1. Germline trimming: 5 bases from V, 4 bases from J; junction bases outside gene matches: 11. Library preparation was by the immunoSEQ multiplex PCR assay. TCRdb obtained this table from immuneACCESS and retained in-frame rearrangements with V and J assigned. These tables miss some clones; where compared with another copy, unresolved V genes account for less than half of the shortfall, and the remainder is unexplained. In all, the sample holds around 68,000 clones, and approximately 88% of those were seen once. The top ten constitute around 15% of the sample. About this clone itself: The antigen this receptor binds is unknown. Qualities for individual bases were not recorded, and no much larger clone is one base off.

Sequenced input: blood. The chain links TRBV7-8 with TRBJ1-2, with 9 central nucleotides matching TRBD1. The TCR comes from a man aged 45-65 years in good health. The CDR3 protein is CASSPGTGYRVYGYTF. The bases are TGTGCCAGCAGCCCCGGGACAGGGTATCGGGTCTATGGCTACACCTTC.